This entry features one TCR beta chain sequence. No antigen is known for it. One base away there is no much larger clone; base qualities are not given. These data are taken from a study of shared clonotypes between healthy human individuals (dated by TCRdb to 2020 to 2022). Regarding the research as a whole: The cohort included three men and a couple of women between 18 and 49 years of age. Blood TCR repertoires of about five healthy adults were deeply sequenced to estimate repertoire size and the extent of clonotype sharing between individuals. Leukapheresis yielded between about 0.85 and 10 billion PBMCs per donor. To increase sequencing depth and limit assay-specific biases, different laboratories used diverse techniques to prepare libraries and sequence TCR repertoires. For each donor, CD4 naive and CD4 memory were each given three plates, CD8 naive was given two plates, and CD8 memory was given one plate.

CD8 naive samples were CD45RO-negative cells positively selected for CCR7, giving a CD45RA+CCR7+ population that excluded TemRA cells. Healthy HIV-negative adults with no recently reported acute infections or vaccinations were included as donors. Every donor was a Caucasian adult residing in Nashville, Tennessee, USA. Blood was obtained by leukapheresis, after which PBMCs were separated by Ficoll-Histopaque density gradient centrifugation and cryopreserved in liquid nitrogen vapor phase. Analytical flow cytometry was used to check the purity and quantity of each magnetically sorted T cell population. Genomic DNA was isolated from each sorted fraction and quantified by UV absorbance on a Nanodrop 2000c. Using the deep immunoSEQ assay, TCR CDR3 regions were amplified from genomic DNA by multiplex PCR. Extracted genomic DNA from each cell subset was distributed evenly across all wells of several immunoSEQ 96-well plates, and each plate was treated as a replicate. For sorted subsets, each replicate PCR was loaded with 200 ng genomic DNA, equivalent to 25,000 to 35,000 T cell genomes. Purified libraries were measured with a Qubit 3.0 fluorometer, size-checked on a Bioanalyzer 2100, and measured again with the KAPA Library Quantification kit. Each immunoSEQ 96-well plate was sequenced on its own single-read 150-cycle Illumina NextSeq 550 flow cell. In the original analysis: Because only junctional sequences without quality scores were contained in the immunoSEQ output, filtering matching that applied to full-length reads could not be performed. To assign V/J genes and CDR3, sequences were annotated using PyIR, a Python wrapper for IgBLAST v1.9, with IMGT germline references. Any read was removed if the V/J assignment was weak (E-value above 1e-6), the CDR3 was missing, or the read contained stop codons, out-of-frame junctions, or ambiguous translated residues. V3J clonotypes were defined as sequences sharing the same inferred V gene, J gene, and CDR3 amino acid sequence. To compute the percentage overlap between repertoires, the number of shared unique clonotypes was divided by the size of the smaller repertoire. Richness of each repertoire was evaluated using RTK rarefaction, the Chao1 estimator, and Recon v2.1 estimates of unobserved clonotypes. OLGA was used to compute generation probabilities for all TCRbeta clonotypes that the gDNA method yielded from a handful of donors. What TCRdb holds here is the immuneACCESS table cut down to in-frame rearrangements. Part of the clones is not present; checked against another copy, under half of the missing clones reflect an unresolved V gene, and the others are unexplained. V and J calls and clone size are copied from that table; D and trimming were computed from the DNA. The sample profile shows 700,000 to 950,000 clones; approximately 97% of them were found once. The ten largest clones add up to about 0.22% of the sample.

General study outcomes and caveats: Only blood was sampled, and tissue TCR repertoires likely differ from those in blood. When several donors were compared, the shared fraction of clonotypes was about 5% for naive CD4, around 4% for naive CD8, 2% to 2.5% for memory CD4, and 0.35% to 0.5% for memory CD8. Rarefaction of sorted-subset datasets indicated incomplete sequencing despite the large sequencing depth. Pairwise subsampling led to the expectation that sequencing depth would affect the degree of clonotype sharing among donors. Clonotypes shared by all four sorted-subset donors showed higher generation probabilities than non-shared clonotypes. Estimated clonotype richness was generally larger for naive than for memory subsets. The genetic and exposure-history diversity represented was limited by the small number of donors.

From its cysteine to its phenylalanine, the CDR3 spans 14 amino acids. The sequence is cut down to CDR3 DNA, 42 bases in frame from base 1. Deletion took 5 bases off V and 4 bases off J, with a span of 14 bases between the germline ends. The germline V gene encodes CDR1 SEHNR and CDR2 FQNEAQ (reference sequence). Sequenced: naive CD8+ T cells sorted from blood. Interpreted using the paper, the cell subset or site label stands for: CD45RA+CCR7+. The chain employs TRBV7-9 and TRBJ2-5, with the identity of the D gene unclear. The TCR originated in a man under 40 in good health. The base sequence is TGTGCCAGCAGCCCAATTGGGGTCCGAGAGACCCAGTACTTC. This sequence encodes CASSPIGVRETQYF.